A selection of T cell receptor beta chains follows, all from one sample in a study of blood T cell repertoires in COVID-19. The table came from immunoSEQ multiplex PCR; TCRdb's copy has only in-frame clones and leaves some out. The repertoire holds around 310,000 clones, with roughly 86% as singletons. The sequencing sample was made of PBMCs or T cells enriched from blood (not recorded which). These receptors were collected from a woman between 25 and 40 years old who had recovered from COVID-19. The CDR3 runs from the conserved cysteine through the conserved F or W. Each record gives: CDR3 length, J gene, D gene, clone size, V gene, CDR3 DNA, CDR3 protein. The D gene is left open where the match is weak. Not all rows give a size; the values are once, few, many and, for expanded clones, a class.

>14|TRBJ1-1|-|-|TRBV19
TGTGCCAGTCTCCTTTCCGGGGGTGACACTGAAGCTTTCTTT
CASLLSGGDTEAFF
>13|TRBJ1-1|-|-|TRBV7-2
TGTGCCAGCAGCTTCACACCGAACACTGAAGCTTTCTTT
CASSFTPNTEAFF
>14|TRBJ1-5|TRBD1|-|TRBV27
TGTGCCAGCAGTCCTGGGACAGACAATCAGCCCCAGCATTTT
CASSPGTDNQPQHF
>15|TRBJ2-2|TRBD1|-|TRBV7-9
TGTGCCAGCAGCAACCCTGGGACAGTGTCCGGGGAGCTGTTTTTT
CASSNPGTVSGELFF
>19|TRBJ2-3|TRBD2|-|TRBV5-6
TGTGCCAGCAGCCAACTACTAGCGGGAGGGCCTTCTAGCACAGATACGCAGTATTTT
CASSQLLAGGPSSTDTQYF
>15|TRBJ2-1|TRBD1|-|TRBV7-9
TGTGCCAGCAGTAGCCGGGACAGGGGCGACAATGAGCAGTTCTTC
CASSSRDRGDNEQFF
>16|TRBJ2-5|TRBD1|few|TRBV18
TGTGCCAGCTCATCTCGGACAGGGAGTTTCCAAGAGACCCAGTACTTC
CASSSRTGSFQETQYF
>15|TRBJ1-2|-|-|TRBV7-9
TGTGCCAGCATCCCAGGAGGAGGGGAAAACTATGGCTACACCTTC
CASIPGGGENYGYTF
>15|TRBJ1-5|-|-|TRBV25-1
TGTGCCAGCAGTGAAACAGTTTATAGCAATCAGCCCCAGCATTTT
CASSETVYSNQPQHF
>15|TRBJ2-2|-|-|TRBV18
TGTGCCAGCTCACCTCTCCCTAGCCCCGCCGGGGAGCTGTTTTTT
CASSPLPSPAGELFF
>15|TRBJ2-1|-|many|TRBV9
TGTGCCAGCAGCGTAGAAACGGGGAAGGACTATGAGCAGTTCTTC
CASSVETGKDYEQFF
>16|TRBJ2-3|-|-|TRBV7-8
TGTGCCAGCAGCTTAGAGAGCGGCGGTTACACAGATACGCAGTATTTT
CASSLESGGYTDTQYF
>16|TRBJ2-3|TRBD1|-|TRBV10-3
TGTGCCATCAGTGGTGGACAGGGTCGGACCCCAGATACGCAGTATTTT
CAISGGQGRTPDTQYF
>13|TRBJ2-1|-|-|TRBV7-2
TGTGCCAGCAGCTTATACAGCTACAATGAGCAGTTCTTC
CASSLYSYNEQFF
>13|TRBJ2-1|-|-|TRBV5-4
TGTGCCAACAGCCTAGCCCCGGGGGATGAGCAGTTCTTC
CANSLAPGDEQFF
>16|TRBJ2-3|-|-|TRBV18
TGTGCCAGCTCACCGGACTCCCAAGGAGTTGGGGATACGCAGTATTTT
CASSPDSQGVGDTQYF
>13|TRBJ2-7|-|-|TRBV30
TGTGCCTGGAGTGTGAGCGGAGACGGGGAGCAGTACTTC
CAWSVSGDGEQYF
>16|TRBJ2-7|-|-|TRBV6-6
TGTGCCAGCAGTCCCTTTGGCGGACAGACGACCTACGAGCAGTACTTC
CASSPFGGQTTYEQYF
>14|TRBJ1-4|-|-|TRBV5-8
TGTGCCAGCCCTACGATGGCAACTAATGAAAAACTGTTTTTT
CASPTMATNEKLFF
>16|TRBJ2-7|TRBD2|-|TRBV5-1
TGCGCCAGCAGCCAGAAGAACCAGGGACTAGGCTACGAGCAGTACTTC
CASSQKNQGLGYEQYF
>14|TRBJ2-3|-|-|TRBV5-1
TGCGCCAGCAGCGTCGGACAGTTCACAGATACGCAGTATTTT
CASSVGQFTDTQYF
>14|TRBJ2-5|TRBD2|once|TRBV24-1
TGTGCCACCAGTCAAACGGGAGGCCAAGAGACCCAGTACTTC
CATSQTGGQETQYF
>15|TRBJ2-7|-|few|TRBV28
TGTGCCAGCAAGGGCAGAATATCCTCGGGATACGAGCAGTACTTC
CASKGRISSGYEQYF
>15|TRBJ1-4|TRBD1|-|TRBV7-6
TGTGCCAGCAGCTTTTGGACAGGGGAAAATGAAAAACTGTTTTTT
CASSFWTGENEKLFF
>13|TRBJ2-7|TRBD2|-|TRBV9
TGTGCCAGCAGTGACACTAGCGGGAGGTACCAGTACTTC
CASSDTSGRYQYF